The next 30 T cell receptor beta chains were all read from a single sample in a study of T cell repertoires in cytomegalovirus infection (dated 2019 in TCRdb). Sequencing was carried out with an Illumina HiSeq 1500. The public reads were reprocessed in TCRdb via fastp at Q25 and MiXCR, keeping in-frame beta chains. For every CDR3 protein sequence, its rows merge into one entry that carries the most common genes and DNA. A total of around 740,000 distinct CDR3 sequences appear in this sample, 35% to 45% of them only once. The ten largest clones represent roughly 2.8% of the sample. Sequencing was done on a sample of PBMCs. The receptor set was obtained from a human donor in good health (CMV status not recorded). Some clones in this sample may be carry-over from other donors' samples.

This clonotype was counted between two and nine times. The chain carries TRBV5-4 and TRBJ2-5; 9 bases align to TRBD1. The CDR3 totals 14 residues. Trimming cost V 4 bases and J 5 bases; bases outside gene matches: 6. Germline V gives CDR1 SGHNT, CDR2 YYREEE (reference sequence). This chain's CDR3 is CASSPRQGVETQYF. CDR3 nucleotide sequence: TGTGCCAGCAGCCCTCGACAGGGGGTGGAGACCCAGTACTTC. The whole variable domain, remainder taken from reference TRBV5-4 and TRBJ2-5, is ETGVTQSPTHLIKTRGQQVTLRCSSQSGHNTVSWYQQALGQGPQFIFQYYREEENGRGNFPPRFSGLQFPNYSSELNVNALELDDSALYLCASSPRQGVETQYFGPGTRLLVL.

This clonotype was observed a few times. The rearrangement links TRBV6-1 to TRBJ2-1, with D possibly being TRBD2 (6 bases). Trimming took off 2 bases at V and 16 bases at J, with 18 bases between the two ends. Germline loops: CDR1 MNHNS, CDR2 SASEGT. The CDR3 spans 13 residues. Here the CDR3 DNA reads TGTGCCAGCAGTGAATCGCTAGCGCAGACCGCATTCTTC. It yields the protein CASSESLAQTAFF.

The CDR3 loop is CSAPRRGRQETQYF. The CDR3, as DNA: TGCAGTGCCCCGAGGAGGGGCAGGCAAGAGACCCAGTACTTC. The rearrangement links TRBV20-1 to TRBJ2-5, with D perhaps matching TRBD2 (6 bases). This CDR3 has 14 residues. The V end lost 6 bases, the J end lost 2 bases, and 16 bases lay between the germline ends. Germline loops: CDR1 DFQATT, CDR2 SNEGSKA (reference sequence).

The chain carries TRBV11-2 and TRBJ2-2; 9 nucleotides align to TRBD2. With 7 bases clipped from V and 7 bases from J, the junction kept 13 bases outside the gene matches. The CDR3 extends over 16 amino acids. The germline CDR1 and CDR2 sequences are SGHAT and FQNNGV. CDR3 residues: CASTPRGLARGGELFF. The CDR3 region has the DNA TGTGCCAGCACCCCCCGGGGACTAGCTAGGGGCGGGGAGCTGTTTTTT.

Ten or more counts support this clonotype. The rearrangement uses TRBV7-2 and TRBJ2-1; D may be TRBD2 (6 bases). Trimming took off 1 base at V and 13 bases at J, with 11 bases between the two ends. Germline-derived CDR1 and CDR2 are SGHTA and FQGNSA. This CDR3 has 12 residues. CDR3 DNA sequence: TGTGCCAGCAGCTTAGGGCGGGAATACCAGTTCTTC. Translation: CASSLGREYQFF.

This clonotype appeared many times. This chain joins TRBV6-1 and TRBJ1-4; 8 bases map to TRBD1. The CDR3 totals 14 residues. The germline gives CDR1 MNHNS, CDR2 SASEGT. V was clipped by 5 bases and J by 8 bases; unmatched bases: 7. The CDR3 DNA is TGTGCCAGCAGTAAGGACAGGGTAGGAGAAAAACTGTTTTTT. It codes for CASSKDRVGEKLFF.

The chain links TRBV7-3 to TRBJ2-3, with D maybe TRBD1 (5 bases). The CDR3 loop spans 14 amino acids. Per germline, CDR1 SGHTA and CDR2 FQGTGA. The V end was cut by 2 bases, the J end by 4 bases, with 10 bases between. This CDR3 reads CASSLVGPADTQYF. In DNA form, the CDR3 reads TGTGCCAGCAGCTTAGTGGGGCCCGCAGATACGCAGTATTTT.

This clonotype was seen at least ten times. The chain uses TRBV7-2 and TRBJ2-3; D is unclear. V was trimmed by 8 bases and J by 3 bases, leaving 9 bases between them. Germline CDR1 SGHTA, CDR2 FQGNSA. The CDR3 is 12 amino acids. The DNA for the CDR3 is TGTGCCAGCGCGACGGATACAGATACGCAGTATTTT. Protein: CASATDTDTQYF.

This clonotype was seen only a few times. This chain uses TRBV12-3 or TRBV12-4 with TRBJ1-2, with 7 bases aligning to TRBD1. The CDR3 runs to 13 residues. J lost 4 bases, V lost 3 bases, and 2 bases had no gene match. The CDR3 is CASSFDRVYGYTF. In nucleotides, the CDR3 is TGTGCCAGCAGTTTCGACAGGGTCTATGGCTACACCTTC.

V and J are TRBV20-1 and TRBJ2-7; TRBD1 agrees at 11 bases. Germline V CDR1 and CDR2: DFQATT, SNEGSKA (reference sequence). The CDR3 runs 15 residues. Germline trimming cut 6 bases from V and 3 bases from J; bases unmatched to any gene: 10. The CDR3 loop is CSASTGTGGGYEQYF. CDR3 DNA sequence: TGCAGTGCAAGTACCGGGACAGGGGGGGGCTACGAGCAGTACTTC.

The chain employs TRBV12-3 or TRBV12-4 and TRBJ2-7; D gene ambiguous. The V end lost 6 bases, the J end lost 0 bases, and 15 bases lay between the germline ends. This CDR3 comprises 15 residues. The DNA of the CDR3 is TGTGCCAGCAGCAGGCAGATAGTATCCTCCTACGAGCAGTACTTC. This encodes CASSRQIVSSYEQYF.

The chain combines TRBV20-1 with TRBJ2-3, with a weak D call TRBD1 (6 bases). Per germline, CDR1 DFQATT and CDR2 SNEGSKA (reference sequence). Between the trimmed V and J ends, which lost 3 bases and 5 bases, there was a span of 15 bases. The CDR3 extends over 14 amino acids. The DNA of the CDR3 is TGCAGTGCTAGGTTGGGGGCGAGAGGAGATACGCAGTATTTT. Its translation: CSARLGARGDTQYF.

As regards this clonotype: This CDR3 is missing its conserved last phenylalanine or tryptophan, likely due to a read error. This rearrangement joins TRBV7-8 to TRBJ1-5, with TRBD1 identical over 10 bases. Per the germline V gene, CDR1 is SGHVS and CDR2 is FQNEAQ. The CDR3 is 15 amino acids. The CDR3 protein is CASGLGTGANQPQHL. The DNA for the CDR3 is TGTGCCAGCGGCTTAGGGACAGGGGCGAATCAGCCCCAGCATCTT.

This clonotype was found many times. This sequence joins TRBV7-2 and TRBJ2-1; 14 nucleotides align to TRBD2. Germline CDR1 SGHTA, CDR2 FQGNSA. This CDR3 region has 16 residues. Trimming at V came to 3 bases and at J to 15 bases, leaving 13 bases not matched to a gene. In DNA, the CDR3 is TGTGCCAGCAGCTTCCAACCGACTAGCGGGGGGGCCAAGCGGTTCTTC. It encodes CASSFQPTSGGAKRFF.

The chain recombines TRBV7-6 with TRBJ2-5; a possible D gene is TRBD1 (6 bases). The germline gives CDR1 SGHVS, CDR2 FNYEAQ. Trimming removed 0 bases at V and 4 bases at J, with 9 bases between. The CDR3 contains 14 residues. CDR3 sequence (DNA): TGTGCCAGCAGCTTAGCGTTACAGGGAGAGACCCAGTACTTC. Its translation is CASSLALQGETQYF.

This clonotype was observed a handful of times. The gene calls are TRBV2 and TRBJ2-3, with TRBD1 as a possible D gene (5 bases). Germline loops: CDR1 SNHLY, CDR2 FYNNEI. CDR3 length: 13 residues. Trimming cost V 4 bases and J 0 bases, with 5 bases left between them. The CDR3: CASSGQSTDTQYF. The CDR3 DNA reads TGTGCCAGCAGTGGACAGAGCACAGATACGCAGTATTTT.

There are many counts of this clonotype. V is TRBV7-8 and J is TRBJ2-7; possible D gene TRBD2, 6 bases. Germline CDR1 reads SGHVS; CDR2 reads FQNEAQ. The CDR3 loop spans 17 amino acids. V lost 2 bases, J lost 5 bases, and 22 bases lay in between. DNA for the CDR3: TGTGCCAGCAGCTTACGGGGGTCCCAACCTTCCGTCCACGAGCAGTACTTC. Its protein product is CASSLRGSQPSVHEQYF.

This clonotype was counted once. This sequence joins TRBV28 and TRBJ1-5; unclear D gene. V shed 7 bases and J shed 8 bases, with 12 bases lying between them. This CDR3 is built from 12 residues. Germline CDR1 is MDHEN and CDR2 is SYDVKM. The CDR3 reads CASTPLGEPQHF. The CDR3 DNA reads TGTGCCAGCACCCCGTTAGGTGAGCCCCAGCATTTT.

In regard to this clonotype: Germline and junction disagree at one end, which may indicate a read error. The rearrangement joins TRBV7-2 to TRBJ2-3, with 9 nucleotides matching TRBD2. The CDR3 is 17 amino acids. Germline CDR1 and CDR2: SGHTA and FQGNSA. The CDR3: CARGLGLAGSSTETQYF. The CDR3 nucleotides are TGTGCCAGAGGCTTAGGCCTAGCGGGGTCTAGCACAGAGACGCAGTATTTT.

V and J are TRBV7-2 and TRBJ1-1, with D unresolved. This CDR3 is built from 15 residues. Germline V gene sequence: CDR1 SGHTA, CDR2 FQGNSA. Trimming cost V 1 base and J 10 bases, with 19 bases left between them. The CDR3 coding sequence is TGTGCCAGCAGCTTAGTGTCGGCCCAGTCGGTCGGAGCTTTCTTT. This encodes CASSLVSAQSVGAFF.

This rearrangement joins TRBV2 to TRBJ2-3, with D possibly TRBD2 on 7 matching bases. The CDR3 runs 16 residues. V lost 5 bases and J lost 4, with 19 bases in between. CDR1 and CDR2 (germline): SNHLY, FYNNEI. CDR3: CASSPHSRGGADTQYF. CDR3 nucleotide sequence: TGTGCCAGCAGTCCGCATTCAAGAGGGGGGGCAGATACGCAGTATTTT.

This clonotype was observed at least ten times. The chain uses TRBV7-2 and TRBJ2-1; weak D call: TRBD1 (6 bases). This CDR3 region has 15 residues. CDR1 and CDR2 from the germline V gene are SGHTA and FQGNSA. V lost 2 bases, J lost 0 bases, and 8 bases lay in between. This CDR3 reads CASSLHRDSYNEQFF. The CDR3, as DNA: TGTGCCAGCAGCTTACACAGGGACTCCTACAATGAGCAGTTCTTC.

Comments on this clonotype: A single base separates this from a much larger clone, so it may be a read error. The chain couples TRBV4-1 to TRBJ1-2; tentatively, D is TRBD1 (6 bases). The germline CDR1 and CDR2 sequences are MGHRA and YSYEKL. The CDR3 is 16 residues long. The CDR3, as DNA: TGCACCAGCAGCTACCCCGGACAGACCTCAGGAGGGGGCTACACCTTC. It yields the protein CTSSYPGQTSGGGYTF.

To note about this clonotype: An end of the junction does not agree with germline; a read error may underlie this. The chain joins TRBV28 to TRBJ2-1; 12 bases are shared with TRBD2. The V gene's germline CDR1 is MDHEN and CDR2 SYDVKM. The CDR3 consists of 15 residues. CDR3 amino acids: CASYSLAGGQREHFF. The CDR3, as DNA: TGTGCCAGCTACAGCCTAGCGGGAGGGCAGAGGGAGCATTTCTTC.

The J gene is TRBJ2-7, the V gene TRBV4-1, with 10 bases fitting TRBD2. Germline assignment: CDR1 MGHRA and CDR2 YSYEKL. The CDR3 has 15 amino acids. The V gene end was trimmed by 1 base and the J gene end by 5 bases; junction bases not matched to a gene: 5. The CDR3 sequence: CASSQGTSGTNEQYF. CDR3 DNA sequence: TGCGCCAGCAGCCAAGGAACTAGCGGGACGAACGAGCAGTACTTC.

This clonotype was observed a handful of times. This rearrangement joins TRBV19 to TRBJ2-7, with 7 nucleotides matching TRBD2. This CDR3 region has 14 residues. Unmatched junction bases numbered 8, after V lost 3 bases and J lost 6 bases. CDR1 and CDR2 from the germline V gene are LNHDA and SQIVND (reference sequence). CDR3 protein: CASSISGLVSEQYF. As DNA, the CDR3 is TGTGCCAGTAGTATCTCCGGACTAGTGAGCGAGCAGTACTTC.

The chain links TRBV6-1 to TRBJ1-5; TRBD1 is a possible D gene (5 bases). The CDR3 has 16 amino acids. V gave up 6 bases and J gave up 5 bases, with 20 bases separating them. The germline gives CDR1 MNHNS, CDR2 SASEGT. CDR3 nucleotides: TGTGCCAGCAGCCTCGGGGGAGGCAGGGCCTATCAGCCCCAGCATTTT. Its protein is CASSLGGGRAYQPQHF.

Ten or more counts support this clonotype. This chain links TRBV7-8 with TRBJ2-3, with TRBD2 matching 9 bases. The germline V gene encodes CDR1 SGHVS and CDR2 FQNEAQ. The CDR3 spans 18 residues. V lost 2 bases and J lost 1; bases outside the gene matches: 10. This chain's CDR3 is CASSLMLAGIPGTDTQYF. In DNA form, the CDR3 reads TGTGCCAGCAGCTTAATGCTAGCGGGGATCCCGGGCACAGATACGCAGTATTTT.

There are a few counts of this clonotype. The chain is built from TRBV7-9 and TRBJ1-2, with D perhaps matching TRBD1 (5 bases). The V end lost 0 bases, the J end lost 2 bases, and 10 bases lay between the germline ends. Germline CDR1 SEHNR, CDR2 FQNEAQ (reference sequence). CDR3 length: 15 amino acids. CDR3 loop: CASSLAVRQNYGYTF. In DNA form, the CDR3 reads TGTGCCAGCAGCTTAGCAGTAAGACAGAACTATGGCTACACCTTC.

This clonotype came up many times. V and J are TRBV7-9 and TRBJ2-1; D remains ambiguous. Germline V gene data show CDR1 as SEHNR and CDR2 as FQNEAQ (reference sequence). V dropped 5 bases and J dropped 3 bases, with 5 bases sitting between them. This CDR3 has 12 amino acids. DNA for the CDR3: TGTGCCAGCAGCCGTGACTACAATGAGCAGTTCTTC. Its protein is CASSRDYNEQFF.